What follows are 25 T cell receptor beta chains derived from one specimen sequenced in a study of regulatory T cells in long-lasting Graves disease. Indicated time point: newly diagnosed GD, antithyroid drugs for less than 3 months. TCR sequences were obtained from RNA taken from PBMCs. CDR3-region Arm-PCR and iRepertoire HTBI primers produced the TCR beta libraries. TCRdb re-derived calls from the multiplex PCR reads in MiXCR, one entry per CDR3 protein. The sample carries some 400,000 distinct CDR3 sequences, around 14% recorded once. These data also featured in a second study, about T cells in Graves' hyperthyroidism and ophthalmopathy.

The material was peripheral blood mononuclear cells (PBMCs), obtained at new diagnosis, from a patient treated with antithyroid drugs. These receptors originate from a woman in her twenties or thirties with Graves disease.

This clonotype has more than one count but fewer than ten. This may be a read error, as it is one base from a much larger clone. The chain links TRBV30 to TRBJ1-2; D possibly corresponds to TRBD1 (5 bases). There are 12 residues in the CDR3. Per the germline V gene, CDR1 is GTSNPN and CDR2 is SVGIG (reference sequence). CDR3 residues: CAWTGGGYGYAF. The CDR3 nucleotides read TGTGCCTGGACTGGGGGAGGCTATGGCTACGCCTTC.

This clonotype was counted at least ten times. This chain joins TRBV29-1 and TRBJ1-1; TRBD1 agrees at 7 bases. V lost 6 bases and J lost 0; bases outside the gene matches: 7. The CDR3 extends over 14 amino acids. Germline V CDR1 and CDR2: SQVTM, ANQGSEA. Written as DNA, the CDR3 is TGCAGCGTCGATCGACAGGGTGTGAACACTGAAGCTTTCTTT. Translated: CSVDRQGVNTEAFF.

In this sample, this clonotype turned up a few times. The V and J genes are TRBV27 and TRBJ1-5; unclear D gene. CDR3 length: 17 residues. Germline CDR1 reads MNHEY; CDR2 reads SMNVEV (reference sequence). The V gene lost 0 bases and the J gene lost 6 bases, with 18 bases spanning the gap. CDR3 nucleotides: TGTGCCAGCAGTTTATCGCCCCCCCCGAGGGTCGGTCAGCCCCAGCATTTT. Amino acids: CASSLSPPPRVGQPQHF.

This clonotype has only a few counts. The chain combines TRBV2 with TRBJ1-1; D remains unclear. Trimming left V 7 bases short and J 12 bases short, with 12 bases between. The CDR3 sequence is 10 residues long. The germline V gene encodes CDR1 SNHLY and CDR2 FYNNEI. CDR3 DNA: TGTGCCAGCACCCAATCGGGGTCTTTCTTT. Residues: CASTQSGSFF. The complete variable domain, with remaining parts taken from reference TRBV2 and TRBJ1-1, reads EPEVTQTPSHQVTQMGQEVILRCVPISNHLYFYWYRQILGQKVEFLVSFYNNEISEKSEIFDDQFSVERPDGSNFTLKIRSTKLEDSAMYFCASTQSGSFFGQGTRLTVV.

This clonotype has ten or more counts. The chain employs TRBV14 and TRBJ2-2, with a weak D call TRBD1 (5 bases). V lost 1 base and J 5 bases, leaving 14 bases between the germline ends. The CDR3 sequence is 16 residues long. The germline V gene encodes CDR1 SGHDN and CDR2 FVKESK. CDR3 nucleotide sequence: TGTGCCAGCAGCCAAGGACAGAGAAGGTTAACCGGGGAGCTGTTTTTT. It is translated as CASSQGQRRLTGELFF.

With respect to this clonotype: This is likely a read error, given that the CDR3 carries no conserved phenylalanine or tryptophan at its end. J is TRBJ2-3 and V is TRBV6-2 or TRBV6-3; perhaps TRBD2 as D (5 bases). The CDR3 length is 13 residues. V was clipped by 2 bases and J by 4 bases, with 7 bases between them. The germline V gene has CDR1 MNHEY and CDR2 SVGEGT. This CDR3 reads CASSYGGADTQYL. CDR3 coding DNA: TGTGCCAGCAGTTACGGAGGAGCAGATACGCAGTATCTT.

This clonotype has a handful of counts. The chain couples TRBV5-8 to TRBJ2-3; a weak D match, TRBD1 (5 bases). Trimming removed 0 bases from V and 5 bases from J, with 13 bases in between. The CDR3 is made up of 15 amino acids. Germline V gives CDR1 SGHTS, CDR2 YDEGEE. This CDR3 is CASSLGDTDRDTQYF. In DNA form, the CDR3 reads TGTGCCAGCAGCTTGGGCGACACTGACAGAGATACGCAGTATTTT.

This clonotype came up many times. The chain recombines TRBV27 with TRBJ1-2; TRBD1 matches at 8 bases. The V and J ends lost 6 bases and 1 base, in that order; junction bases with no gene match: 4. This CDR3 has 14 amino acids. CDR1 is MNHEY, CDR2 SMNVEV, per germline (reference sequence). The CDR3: CASSPTGDNYGYTF. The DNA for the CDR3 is TGTGCCAGCAGCCCGACAGGGGATAACTATGGCTACACCTTC.

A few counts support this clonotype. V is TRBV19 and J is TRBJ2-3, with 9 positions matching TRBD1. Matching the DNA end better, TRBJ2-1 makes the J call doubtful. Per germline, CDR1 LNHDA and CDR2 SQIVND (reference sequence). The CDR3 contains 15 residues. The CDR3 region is CASIYSGTGSNEQFF. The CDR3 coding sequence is TGTGCCAGTATTTACTCCGGGACAGGGTCGAATGAGCAGTTCTTC.

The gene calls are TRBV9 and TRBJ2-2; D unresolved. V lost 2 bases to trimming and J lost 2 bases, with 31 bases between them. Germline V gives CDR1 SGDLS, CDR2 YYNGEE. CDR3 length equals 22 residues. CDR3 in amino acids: CASSVETDPSHYIRHNTGELFF. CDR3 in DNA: TGTGCCAGCAGCGTGGAAACCGACCCCTCCCATTATATCCGACATAACACCGGGGAGCTGTTTTTT.

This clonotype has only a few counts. The chain's CDR3 is CASSERTSGSYEQFF. In nucleotides, the CDR3 is TGTGCCAGCAGCGAGAGGACTAGCGGGAGCTATGAGCAGTTCTTC. The rearrangement links TRBV5-8 to TRBJ2-1; TRBD2 agrees at 13 bases. V lost 4 bases to trimming and J lost 8 bases; unmatched junction nucleotides: 6. The CDR3 runs 15 residues. From germline, CDR1 is SGHTS and CDR2 YDEGEE.

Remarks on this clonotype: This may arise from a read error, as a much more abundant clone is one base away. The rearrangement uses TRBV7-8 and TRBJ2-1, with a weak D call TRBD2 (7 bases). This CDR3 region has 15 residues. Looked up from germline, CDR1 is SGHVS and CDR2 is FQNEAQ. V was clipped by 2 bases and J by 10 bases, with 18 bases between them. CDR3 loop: CASSLFDGGGKEQFF. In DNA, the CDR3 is TGTGCCAGCAGCTTATTCGACGGCGGGGGCAAGGAGCAGTTCTTC.

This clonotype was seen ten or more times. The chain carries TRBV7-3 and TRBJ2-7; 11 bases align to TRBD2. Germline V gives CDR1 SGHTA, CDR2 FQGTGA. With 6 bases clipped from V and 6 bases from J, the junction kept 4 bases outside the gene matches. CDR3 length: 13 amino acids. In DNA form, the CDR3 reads TGTGCCAGCAGTTTGGGGACTAGCGGCGAGCAGTACTTC. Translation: CASSLGTSGEQYF.

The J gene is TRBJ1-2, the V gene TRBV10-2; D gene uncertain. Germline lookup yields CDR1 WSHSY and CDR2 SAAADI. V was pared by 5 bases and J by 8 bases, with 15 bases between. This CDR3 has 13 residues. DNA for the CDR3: TGCGCCAGCAGTCCGGGATCCCCAAGGGGCTACACCTTC. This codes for CASSPGSPRGYTF.

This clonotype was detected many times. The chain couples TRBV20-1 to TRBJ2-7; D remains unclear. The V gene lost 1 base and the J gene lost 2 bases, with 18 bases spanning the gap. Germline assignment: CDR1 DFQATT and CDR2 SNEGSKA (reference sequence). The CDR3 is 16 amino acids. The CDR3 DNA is TGCAGTGCTAGAGGCCCCGATCTGCGGACCCCCTACGAGCAGTACTTC. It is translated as CSARGPDLRTPYEQYF.

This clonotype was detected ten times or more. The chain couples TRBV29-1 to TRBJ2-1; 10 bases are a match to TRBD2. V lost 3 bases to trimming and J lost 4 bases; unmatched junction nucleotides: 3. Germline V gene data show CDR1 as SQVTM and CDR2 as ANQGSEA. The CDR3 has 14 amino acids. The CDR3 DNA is TGCAGCGTTGAGGGGACTAGCGTATACAATGAGCAGTTCTTC. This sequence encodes CSVEGTSVYNEQFF.

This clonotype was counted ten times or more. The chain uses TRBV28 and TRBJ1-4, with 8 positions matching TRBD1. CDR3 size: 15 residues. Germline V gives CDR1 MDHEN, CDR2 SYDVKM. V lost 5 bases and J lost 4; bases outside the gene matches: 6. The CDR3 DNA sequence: TGTGCCAGCAGTAAAGGACAGGGAGGTAATGAAAAACTGTTTTTT. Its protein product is CASSKGQGGNEKLFF.

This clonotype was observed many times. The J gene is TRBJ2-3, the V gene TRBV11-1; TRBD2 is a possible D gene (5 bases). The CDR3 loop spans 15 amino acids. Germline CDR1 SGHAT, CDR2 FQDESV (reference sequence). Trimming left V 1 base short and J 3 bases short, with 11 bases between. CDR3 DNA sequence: TGTGCCAGCAGCTTAGTTACGGGAACGACAGATACGCAGTATTTT. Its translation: CASSLVTGTTDTQYF.

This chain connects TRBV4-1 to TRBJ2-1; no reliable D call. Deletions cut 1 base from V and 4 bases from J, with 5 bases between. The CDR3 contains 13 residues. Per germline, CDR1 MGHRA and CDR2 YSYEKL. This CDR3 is CASSQAGYNEQFF. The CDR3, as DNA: TGCGCCAGCAGCCAAGCTGGGTACAATGAGCAGTTCTTC.

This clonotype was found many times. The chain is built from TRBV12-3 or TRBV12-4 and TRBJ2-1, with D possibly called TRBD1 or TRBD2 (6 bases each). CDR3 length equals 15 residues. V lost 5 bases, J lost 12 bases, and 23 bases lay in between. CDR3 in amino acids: CASSPGGALGKGQFF. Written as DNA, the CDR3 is TGTGCCAGCAGTCCCGGGGGCGCCTTGGGGAAGGGGCAGTTCTTC.

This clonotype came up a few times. The CDR3 loop reads CAISEFGHSGNTIYF. The CDR3 nucleotides are TGTGCCATCAGTGAGTTCGGTCACTCTGGAAACACCATATATTTT. This rearrangement joins TRBV10-3 to TRBJ1-3; D is unclear. The CDR3 contains 15 residues. Trimming shortened V by 1 base and J by 0 bases, and 7 bases separated the two germline ends. CDR1 is ENHRY and CDR2 is SYGVKD in the germline V gene.

CDR3 DNA sequence: TGCAGTGCTAGAGATCCTACGGGGGGCTCCTCGCCGGGCTACACCTTC. Translated, it gives CSARDPTGGSSPGYTF. The chain carries TRBV20-1 and TRBJ1-2; D perhaps matches TRBD1 (6 bases). The germline V gene has CDR1 DFQATT and CDR2 SNEGSKA (reference sequence). This CDR3 region has 16 residues. V lost 0 bases, J lost 8 bases, and 22 bases lay in between.

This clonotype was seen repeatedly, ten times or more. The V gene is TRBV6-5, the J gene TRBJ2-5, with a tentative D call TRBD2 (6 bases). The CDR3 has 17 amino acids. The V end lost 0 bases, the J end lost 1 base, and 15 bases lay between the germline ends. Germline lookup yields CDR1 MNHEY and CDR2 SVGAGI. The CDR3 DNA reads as TGTGCCAGCAGTTACTCGGAAGGTGCGGGGATCCAAGAGACCCAGTACTTC. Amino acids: CASSYSEGAGIQETQYF.

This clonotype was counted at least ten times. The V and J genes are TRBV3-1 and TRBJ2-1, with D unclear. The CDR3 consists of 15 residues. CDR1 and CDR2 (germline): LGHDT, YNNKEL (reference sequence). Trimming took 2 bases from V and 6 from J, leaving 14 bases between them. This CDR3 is CASSQFRVPSNEQFF. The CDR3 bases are TGTGCCAGCAGCCAATTCCGGGTCCCCAGCAATGAGCAGTTCTTC.

The CDR3 reads CASSLGRVGREVPYEQYF. The CDR3 DNA reads as TGTGCCAGCAGTCTGGGAAGGGTTGGGCGGGAGGTCCCCTACGAGCAGTACTTC. This chain joins TRBV27 and TRBJ2-7, with 8 bases that match TRBD2. Germline values: CDR1 MNHEY, CDR2 SMNVEV (reference sequence). Losses at the gene ends were 5 bases for V and 2 bases for J; bases not matched to a gene: 17. The CDR3 extends over 18 amino acids.